This T cell receptor beta chain was captured by sequencing in a study of T cells of healthy individuals. The table lists this clonotype with many counts. A single record per CDR3 protein comes from TCRdb applying MiXCR to the 5' RACE reads. The sample comprises 100,000 or so distinct CDR3 sequences, around 17% of which are singletons, and 6.2% rests with the top ten. V lost 1 base, J lost 2 bases, and 4 bases lay in between. Germline loops: CDR1 MNHNS, CDR2 SASEGT. CDR3 size: 13 residues. This sequence was found in a human donor in good health. The J gene is TRBJ2-3, the V gene TRBV6-1; D is uncertain. CDR3 nucleotides: TGTGCCAGCAGTGAAGGCCCCACAGATACGCAGTATTTT. Translated: CASSEGPTDTQYF.